This T cell receptor (beta chain) was recovered during a study of blood T cell repertoires in COVID-19 (dated by TCRdb to the early 2020s). Regarding the study in general: Samples from collaborators originated in the United States, Italy and Spain and spanned both the acute and convalescent phases of COVID-19. A de-identified subject ID, COVID-19 status, age in years and sex were almost always included in the sample metadata. Subjects who had been exposed to COVID-19, were actively infected with it, or had recovered from it provided the deeply sampled blood TCRbeta repertoires that made up the dataset. The repertoires were released in a freely available public database meant as a resource for research on the immune response to SARS-CoV-2. The samples were drawn from two sources: the first 160 participants of the ongoing ImmuneRACE study, and fewer than 1,500 subjects contributed by 6 global collaborators. Where available, HLA class I and class II types were taken from metadata supplied by the sample provider and were not determined by assay-based typing. The material from the prospective study consisted of cDNA or gDNA derived from T cells, B-cell-depleted T cells, or PBMCs. The paper as a whole reports these results and caveats: How much clinical and demographic metadata was included differed by source and by participant, and the metadata was provided uncurated.

TCRbeta CDR3 regions were amplified from genomic DNA using the immunoSEQ Assay, a bias-controlled multiplex PCR. As for the authors' bioinformatics: Nucleated cell counts per sample were estimated from amplification of reference gene primers within the assay. To quantify the absolute abundance of each unique TCRbeta CDR3 rearrangement, sequence reads were collapsed and filtered. Productive Simpson clonality was computed per sample as the square root of Simpson's diversity index over productive rearrangements. Drawn from immuneACCESS, this table holds only the in-frame rearrangements with V and J called that TCRdb kept. Clones are partly lost; checked studies trace under half to an unresolved V gene and leave the rest unexplained. Clone size and the V and J calls come from that table; the DNA yielded D and trimming. Counted in this sample were 140,000 to 150,000 clones; about 83% of them appeared once. The ten largest clones represent 15% to 20% of the sample.

Whole blood was collected in K2EDTA tubes by collaborating institutions according to the institutions' own protocols. For TCRbeta analysis, collaborators shipped samples in one of three forms: frozen whole blood, isolated PBMCs, or DNA extracted from either of those sample types. Reading the germline V gene (reference sequence) gives CDR1 LNHDA and CDR2 SQIVND. Reading from cysteine to phenylalanine, the CDR3 counts 12 amino acids. The entry retains the CDR3 DNA only, 36 bases that are in frame from base 1. The germline ends are 15 bases apart after V is trimmed by 6 bases and J by 9 bases. With regard to this clone: Its binding antigen is unknown. No clone much larger than this one lies a single base away; base qualities are absent.

Recombination joined TRBV19 with TRBJ2-7; 6 matching bases give a weak D call of TRBD2. The sequence was obtained from a man in his fifties with acute or convalescent COVID-19. Input material: peripheral blood. The bases read TGTGCCAGTAGCGTACTCGCGGGGACGCAGTACTTC. This yields the protein CASSVLAGTQYF. Here the CDR3 is joined to the reference TRBV19 and TRBJ2-7 genes, and the full variable domain is: DGGITQSPKYLFRKEGQNVTLSCEQNLNHDAMYWYRQDPGQGLRLIYYSQIVNDFQKGDIAEGYSVSREKKESFPLTVTSAQKNPTAFYLCASSVLAGTQYFGPGTRLTVT.